This T cell receptor beta chain derives from a study of blood T cell repertoires in COVID-19. Study-wide context: T cells, B-cell-depleted T cells, or PBMCs supplied cDNA or gDNA.

Germline V gene data show CDR1 as KGHSH and CDR2 as LQKENI. The CDR3 runs to 13 residues. With 3 bases removed from V and 6 bases from J, the gap between germline ends came to 8 bases. The protocol was immunoSEQ multiplex PCR, while the TCRdb copy is restricted to in-frame clones and leaves out a portion. The table has just over 300,000 clones, 87% seen once. The sequence was obtained from a man between 18 and 35 years old with active or convalescent COVID-19. The sequencing sample was made of peripheral blood. This chain uses TRBV18 with TRBJ2-2; no reliable D call. The DNA for the CDR3 is TGTGCCAGCTCACCTTTGGAGTCCGGGGAGCTGTTTTTT. Translation: CASSPLESGELFF.